Shown below are 29 T cell receptor beta chains from a single sample sequenced in a study of human T cells and chemical hapten exposure. Time point specified: patch test 2, 6 weeks after DPC sensitization. This sample's treatment: therapeutic diphenylcyclopropenone sensitization with weekly scalp DPC. TCRdb processed the RACE reads anew with MiXCR; each CDR3 protein has one entry. The table lists around 50,000 distinct CDR3 sequences, about a tenth of them singletons. This specimen consisted of whole blood, obtained in connection with sensitization to the hapten diphenylcyclopropenone (DPC). The source is a woman aged 50 to 60 with alopecia areata. Some clones in this sample may be carry-over from other donors' samples.

This clonotype came up a few times. The chain joins TRBV6-5 to TRBJ2-3; D is unclear. Germline V gene lookup returns CDR1 MNHEY and CDR2 SVGAGI. V was pared by 7 bases and J by 2 bases, with 19 bases between. The CDR3 has 16 amino acids. The CDR3 region has the DNA TGTGCCAGCACTAAAAGGTCGCAGATTAACACAGATACGCAGTATTTT. It yields the protein CASTKRSQINTDTQYF.

This clonotype was counted many times. V is TRBV7-2 and J is TRBJ1-1, with TRBD1 matching over 11 bases. The germline V gene has CDR1 SGHTA and CDR2 FQGNSA. V was pared by 1 base and J by 4 bases, with 2 bases of the junction left unmatched. This CDR3 comprises 15 residues. DNA of the CDR3: TGTGCCAGCAGCTTAGTGGGACAGGGGGGCACTGAAGCTTTCTTT. Amino acid sequence: CASSLVGQGGTEAFF.

The chain couples TRBV11-3 to TRBJ2-2; D is undetermined. Trimming took off 3 bases at V and 6 bases at J, with 8 bases between the two ends. The CDR3 totals 13 residues. Germline CDR1 is SGHNT and CDR2 is YENEEA. The CDR3 spells CASSLREAGELFF. In DNA form, the CDR3 reads TGTGCCAGCAGCTTGAGAGAGGCCGGGGAGCTGTTTTTT.

This clonotype has a count of ten or more. The rearrangement joins TRBV20-1 to TRBJ1-1; TRBD1 is a possible D gene (6 bases). V was pared by 5 bases and J by 4 bases, with 14 bases between. The CDR3 consists of 13 residues. Germline V gives CDR1 DFQATT, CDR2 SNEGSKA (reference sequence). CDR3 region: CSAPEEGGTEAFF. The CDR3 DNA sequence: TGCAGTGCTCCGGAGGAAGGGGGCACTGAAGCTTTCTTT.

This clonotype was found many times. J is TRBJ1-6 and V is TRBV18, with no clear D. The CDR3 has 15 amino acids. Germline V lookup: CDR1 KGHSH, CDR2 LQKENI. Trimming stripped 6 bases from V and 8 bases from J, with 17 bases between. The CDR3 DNA is TGTGCCAGCTCGAAGCTGACCGGTGTGCATTCACCCCTCCACTTT. Translating gives CASSKLTGVHSPLHF.

In its sample, this clonotype was seen a few times. The rearrangement uses TRBV18 and TRBJ2-7, with 8 bases identical to TRBD1. CDR1 is KGHSH and CDR2 is LQKENI in the germline V gene. This CDR3 contains 13 residues. Trimming took 3 bases from V and 6 from J; bases not matched to a gene: 4. The CDR3 spells CASSPRTGSEQYF. In DNA form, the CDR3 reads TGTGCCAGCTCACCTAGGACAGGGTCCGAGCAGTACTTC.

The chain combines TRBV29-1 with TRBJ2-1; perhaps TRBD2 as D (5 bases). The CDR3 runs 12 residues. V was clipped by 6 bases and J by 8 bases, with 14 bases between them. CDR1 and CDR2 (germline): SQVTM, ANQGSEA. The CDR3 DNA follows: TGCAGCGTGAAATTATTGGGAGATGAGCAGTTCTTC. It yields the protein CSVKLLGDEQFF.

This clonotype has a handful of counts. CDR3 nucleotide sequence: TGTGCCAGCAGTCCGCTCGGACTAGCTTCAGATACGCAGTATTTT. Protein sequence: CASSPLGLASDTQYF. The chain joins TRBV6-6 to TRBJ2-3; 8 positions match TRBD2. The germline gives CDR1 MNHNY, CDR2 SVGAGI (reference sequence). Trimming removed 5 bases from V and 4 bases from J; junction bases left unmatched: 8. This CDR3 comprises 15 residues.

The V and J genes are TRBV27 and TRBJ2-7; TRBD1 agrees at 7 bases. With 5 bases clipped from V and 3 bases from J, the junction kept 7 bases outside the gene matches. This CDR3 comprises 14 residues. Germline-derived CDR1 and CDR2 are MNHEY and SMNVEV (reference sequence). CDR3 protein: CASSTTGLFYEQYF. CDR3 in DNA: TGTGCCAGCAGTACGACAGGGCTCTTCTACGAGCAGTACTTC.

Only one count was recorded for this clonotype. The CDR3 DNA sequence: TGCAGCGTTCGAGGGAGGGCGAAAGAGACCCAGTACTTC. Its translation: CSVRGRAKETQYF. The chain couples TRBV29-1 to TRBJ2-5; 7 bases line up with TRBD2. Germline-derived CDR1 and CDR2 are SQVTM and ANQGSEA. V was pared by 5 bases and J by 3 bases, with 6 bases of the junction left unmatched. This CDR3 is built from 13 residues.

The V gene is TRBV12-5, the J gene TRBJ2-3; D perhaps matches TRBD2 (6 bases). The CDR3 runs to 17 residues. Per the germline V gene, CDR1 is LGHNT and CDR2 is FRNRAP. V lost 2 bases to trimming and J lost 0 bases, with 15 bases between them. For the CDR3, the DNA is TGTGCTAGTGGTTTGCGGATAGCGGCTACTAGCACAGATACGCAGTATTTT. Its translation: CASGLRIAATSTDTQYF.

This clonotype was seen only a few times. This chain connects TRBV3-1 to TRBJ2-1; no clear D gene. The CDR3 runs to 14 residues. Germline CDR1 LGHDT, CDR2 YNNKEL (reference sequence). V was shortened by 7 bases and J by 10 bases, with 20 bases between the two germline ends. CDR3 in DNA: TGTGCCAGCAAGAACCTGCCTGGGGTTGAAGAGCAGTTCTTC. Protein product: CASKNLPGVEEQFF.

This chain joins TRBV18 and TRBJ1-5; D might be TRBD1 (5 bases). The CDR3 spans 13 residues. V was trimmed by 1 base and J by 6 bases, leaving 7 bases between them. The germline V gene encodes CDR1 KGHSH and CDR2 LQKENI. In DNA form, the CDR3 reads TGTGCCAGCTCACCACGGCAGGGTCAGCCCCAGCATTTT. Residues: CASSPRQGQPQHF.

This chain uses TRBV29-1 with TRBJ1-1; tentatively, D is TRBD1 (6 bases). Germline lookup yields CDR1 SQVTM and CDR2 ANQGSEA. V gave up 0 bases and J gave up 3 bases, with 20 bases separating them. The CDR3 extends over 17 amino acids. The CDR3 protein is CSVEEGGVGLVDTEAFF. In nucleotides, the CDR3 is TGCAGCGTTGAAGAGGGGGGCGTTGGGTTGGTGGACACTGAAGCTTTCTTT.

This clonotype was counted ten times or more. The J gene is TRBJ1-2, the V gene TRBV29-1; 8 bases are shared with TRBD1. V dropped 3 bases and J dropped 4; count of bases not matched to a gene: 7. CDR1 is SQVTM and CDR2 is ANQGSEA in the germline V gene. This CDR3 has 14 residues. CDR3 DNA: TGCAGCGTTGAGGCACAGGGGGGATTCTATGGCTACACCTTC. Translating gives CSVEAQGGFYGYTF.

V usage is TRBV5-6 and J usage is TRBJ2-3; TRBD1 matches 9 bases. CDR1 SGHDT and CDR2 YYEEEE come from the germline V gene. Trimming at V came to 7 bases and at J to 1 base, leaving 7 bases not matched to a gene. The CDR3 runs to 15 residues. The CDR3 here is CASRQQGAGTDTQYF. CDR3 bases: TGTGCCAGCCGTCAACAGGGGGCTGGCACAGATACGCAGTATTTT.

This clonotype was observed a few times. This chain uses TRBV29-1 with TRBJ2-5; TRBD1 matches 9 bases. V was clipped by 7 bases and J by 2 bases; unmatched bases: 5. Germline V gene data show CDR1 as SQVTM and CDR2 as ANQGSEA. The CDR3 consists of 13 residues. The CDR3 bases are TGCAGCGCCCTACAGGGGGCGCAAGAGACCCAGTACTTC. Translation gives CSALQGAQETQYF.

This clonotype appeared many times. This chain uses TRBV6-1 with TRBJ1-2, with 8 bases lining up with TRBD1. V trimming: 7 bases; J trimming: 3 bases; junction bases outside the gene matches: 7. CDR3 size: 14 residues. In germline, CDR1 is MNHNS, CDR2 SASEGT. The CDR3 loop reads CASNVMTGDYGYTF. CDR3 sequence (DNA): TGTGCCAGCAACGTCATGACAGGGGACTATGGCTACACCTTC.

This clonotype was counted many times. The rearrangement joins TRBV6-5 to TRBJ2-7; the D gene could be TRBD1 or TRBD2 (5 bases each). The CDR3 contains 14 residues. Trimming removed 5 bases from V and 4 bases from J, with 15 bases in between. CDR1 and CDR2 (germline): MNHEY, SVGAGI. This CDR3 is CASSQGPDRYEQYF. In DNA, the CDR3 is TGTGCCAGCAGTCAGGGACCCGACCGGTACGAGCAGTACTTC.

This clonotype was recorded at least ten times. The chain carries TRBV11-2 and TRBJ2-3; D ambiguous. Germline V gene lookup returns CDR1 SGHAT and CDR2 FQNNGV. This CDR3 has 13 residues. Trimming removed 1 base from V and 6 bases from J, with 8 bases in between. The CDR3 here is CASSLVLGDTQYF. The CDR3 region has the DNA TGTGCCAGCAGCTTAGTCCTGGGGGATACGCAGTATTTT. The complete variable domain, with remaining parts taken from reference TRBV11-2 and TRBJ2-3, reads EAGVAQSPRYKIIEKRQSVAFWCNPISGHATLYWYQQILGQGPKLLIQFQNNGVVDDSQLPKDRFSAERLKGVDSTLKIQPAKLEDSAVYLCASSLVLGDTQYFGPGTRLTVL.

This clonotype has more than one count but fewer than ten. The V and J genes are TRBV13 and TRBJ1-1, with a tentative D call TRBD1 (5 bases). Per germline, CDR1 PRHDT and CDR2 FYEKMQ (reference sequence). The V end lost 3 bases, the J end lost 1 base, and 9 bases lay between the germline ends. The CDR3 runs 14 residues. In nucleotides, the CDR3 is TGTGCCAGCAGCTTTCTCGACAGGAACACTGAAGCTTTCTTT. Translation: CASSFLDRNTEAFF.

This chain links TRBV6-1 with TRBJ2-6; TRBD1 is a possible D gene (6 bases). The germline V gene has CDR1 MNHNS and CDR2 SASEGT. CDR3 length: 19 residues. Trimming removed 6 bases at V and 1 base at J, with 22 bases between. The CDR3 DNA is TGTGCCAGCAGCAGGGGACCCCTTAAGTCGTCATCTGGGGCCAACGTCCTGACTTTC. Protein product: CASSRGPLKSSSGANVLTF.

The chain has TRBV20-1 and TRBJ2-7, with TRBD2 identical over 11 bases. CDR1 is DFQATT and CDR2 is SNEGSKA in the germline V gene (reference sequence). V lost 6 bases and J lost 6; bases outside the gene matches: 7. The CDR3 has 13 residues. CDR3 loop: CSAGGLAGVEQYF. As DNA, the CDR3 is TGCAGTGCGGGAGGACTAGCGGGTGTCGAGCAGTACTTC.

This clonotype showed up just a few times. This chain connects TRBV7-9 to TRBJ2-2; weak D call: TRBD2 (5 bases). CDR1 is SEHNR and CDR2 is FQNEAQ in the germline V gene (reference sequence). CDR3 length equals 14 residues. V lost 2 bases and J lost 6, with 10 bases in between. CDR3 in amino acids: CASSLPPGAGELFF. In DNA, the CDR3 is TGTGCCAGCAGCTTACCCCCCGGGGCCGGGGAGCTGTTTTTT.

The chain recombines TRBV29-1 with TRBJ2-7, with no clear D. CDR1 and CDR2 from the germline V gene are SQVTM and ANQGSEA. CDR3 length equals 13 residues. V was cut by 5 bases and J by 2 bases, with 13 bases left in between. This chain's CDR3 is CSVRVSIPYEQYF. Written as DNA, the CDR3 is TGCAGCGTTAGAGTCAGCATCCCCTACGAGCAGTACTTC.

This clonotype was counted at least ten times. The V call is TRBV9, the J call TRBJ1-2; the D is unclear. Germline lookup yields CDR1 SGDLS and CDR2 YYNGEE. CDR3 length: 14 amino acids. V dropped 2 bases and J dropped 2 bases, with 10 bases sitting between them. CDR3 amino acids: CASSVSGMNYGYTF. The CDR3 DNA is TGTGCCAGCAGCGTGTCTGGAATGAACTATGGCTACACCTTC.

The V and J genes are TRBV27 and TRBJ2-2; D is possibly TRBD2 (5 bases). Germline CDR1 MNHEY, CDR2 SMNVEV (reference sequence). The CDR3 loop spans 15 amino acids. The ends were cut back, 2 bases at V and 6 bases at J, with 13 bases in the middle. In DNA, the CDR3 is TGTGCCAGCAGTTTACTAGCCAAACGGCCCGGGGAGCTGTTTTTT. Residues: CASSLLAKRPGELFF.

This clonotype was seen only a few times. V gene TRBV9 combines with J gene TRBJ1-3; D is perhaps TRBD1 (5 bases). The CDR3 contains 15 residues. Trimming took off 3 bases at V and 0 bases at J, with 10 bases between the two ends. Germline V CDR1 and CDR2: SGDLS, YYNGEE. CDR3 protein: CASSAGGNSGNTIYF. The CDR3 DNA follows: TGTGCCAGCAGCGCGGGGGGTAACTCTGGAAACACCATATATTTT.

This clonotype was observed at least ten times. This chain links TRBV4-1 with TRBJ1-1, with TRBD1 as a possible D gene (5 bases). Germline V gene lookup returns CDR1 MGHRA and CDR2 YSYEKL. Trimming took off 3 bases at V and 7 bases at J, with 9 bases between the two ends. The CDR3 length is 12 residues. CDR3 in amino acids: CASSHGTDEAFF. The CDR3 bases are TGCGCCAGCAGCCACGGGACTGATGAAGCTTTCTTT.